This entry concerns a single T cell receptor beta chain. No antigen is known for it. This record comes from a study of blood T cells in healthy people across ages. Primers used in a second PCR of roughly 6 to 12 cycles were a sample-barcoded 5' primer and a J-beta primer mix. TCRdb used MiXCR to reprocess the 5' RACE reads, holding one entry per CDR3 protein. The table lists about a million distinct CDR3 sequences, about 53% of them singletons. The CDR3 is 13 residues long. Germline CDR1 is SGHTA and CDR2 is FQGNSA. V lost 4 bases, J lost 6 bases, and 4 bases stayed unmatched. Study observations and caveats: PBMCs that were unsorted prevented a conclusive naive versus antigen-experienced comparison. Changes seen in expanded clonotypes were possibly confounded by donor CMV status left unknown. Diversity figures derived from one million T cells were judged to underestimate the true value. TCR beta diversity was tightly associated with the proportion of naive T cells.

The TCR originated in an older woman in good health. Sequencing used blood. The V call is TRBV7-2, the J call TRBJ1-2, with 8 bases matching TRBD1. Written as DNA, the CDR3 is TGTGCCAGCAGCTCTACAGGGGGTGATGGCTACACCTTC. Translating it yields CASSSTGGDGYTF.